This T cell receptor beta chain was found in a study of T cell responses to AZD1222 COVID-19 vaccine. Points from the study as a whole: A reported finding is that nearly half of spike-specific TCRs target unmutated variant regions. Compared with day 0, the breadth and depth of the Spike-specific TCR repertoire rose significantly after two doses of AZD1222. There were mostly white British donors and more females than males, and clonal diversity was possibly underestimated. Vaccine-associated CD4 TCRs ranged over spike, dominating at 160-218 and 743-854.

Data came from immunoSEQ multiplex PCR; TCRdb stores just in-frame clones and leaves some out. The sample includes 150,000 or so clones, less than 95% of them seen just once. The length of the CDR3 is 14 residues. Germline V CDR1 and CDR2: SGHRS, YFSETQ. V was cut by 4 bases and J by 8 bases, with 15 bases left in between. Details on this clone: Antigen specificity is unknown.

This sequence joins TRBV5-1 and TRBJ1-4; D possibly corresponds to TRBD1 (6 bases). The sequence came from an adult in good health. Material: peripheral blood, obtained on day 0 of AZD1222 vaccination. Here the CDR3 reads CASSQQGGGEKLFF. The CDR3, as DNA: TGCGCCAGCAGCCAACAGGGAGGAGGAGAAAAACTGTTTTTT.